The TCR beta chain under discussion was sequenced for a study of blood T cell repertoires in COVID-19. Study-wide background: Samples of COVID-19 (acute and convalescent) were obtained from the United States, Italy and Spain. From T cells, B-cell-depleted T cells, or PBMCs came the material, which was cDNA or gDNA.

This CDR3 is built from 15 residues. Trimming pared 5 bases from V and 5 bases from J, leaving 18 bases between. Per the germline V gene, CDR1 is SGHTA and CDR2 is FQGNSA. Original processing methods: Reference gene primer amplification yielded estimated nucleated cell counts. Assay used: immunoSEQ multiplex PCR; TCRdb lists only in-frame clones, some missing. D and trimming come from the DNA, and the V and J calls and clone size come from that table. Here the sample spans approximately 150,000 clones, about 86% being singletons. The source material was peripheral blood. The source is a woman aged 70 to 79 who had recovered from COVID-19. The chain recombines TRBV7-2 with TRBJ2-5; tentative D call: TRBD2 (5 bases). As DNA, the CDR3 is TGTGCCAGCAGCCCCCAGCGGTCCCGAGGGGAGACCCAGTACTTC. Its protein is CASSPQRSRGETQYF.